What follows is one T cell receptor beta chain and its context. From germline, CDR1 is SGHRS and CDR2 YFSETQ. This CDR3 comprises 13 residues. Trimming took off 4 bases at V and 6 bases at J, with 10 bases between the two ends. The sample is drawn from a study of blood T cell repertoires in COVID-19. Study-level information: PBMCs, B-cell-depleted T cells, or T cells provided the cDNA or gDNA that made up the material.

Authors' data handling: Reference gene primer amplification in the assay estimated nucleated cell counts. Sequencing was performed with immunoSEQ multiplex PCR; in TCRdb, only in-frame clones are kept and a portion is missing. D and trimming were read from the DNA, whereas the V and J calls and clone size are those reported in that table. The table shows 88,000 or so clones, with 75% to 90% occurring only once. This TCR was sampled from a man aged 60 to 75 with acute or convalescent COVID-19. What was sequenced was peripheral blood. The genes are TRBV5-1 and TRBJ2-2; D unclear. CDR3 region: CASSTTVAGELFF. CDR3 coding DNA: TGCGCCAGCAGCACAACAGTGGCCGGGGAGCTGTTTTTT.